The clone carrying this T cell receptor (beta chain) was seen just once. This sample is part of a study of blood T cell repertoires in COVID-19. Study context: The study drew acute and convalescent COVID-19 samples from the United States, Italy and Spain.

Study processing details: It was from reference gene primer amplification that nucleated cell counts were estimated. TCRdb's copy holds only in-frame clones and misses some; the assay was immunoSEQ multiplex PCR. The D gene and trimming were derived from the DNA, and the V and J assignments and clone size from that table. This sample has 350,000 to 550,000 clones, with around nine tenths found just once. Germline V gene lookup returns CDR1 SGHAT and CDR2 FQNNGV. The CDR3 covers 14 residues. The trim removed 1 base at V and 4 bases at J, leaving 4 bases unmatched. Sequencing was performed on peripheral blood. The chain combines TRBV11-2 with TRBJ2-7, with 7 bases aligning to TRBD1. This receptor was obtained from a young woman with acute or convalescent COVID-19. CDR3 protein: CASSLVRTGYEQYF. CDR3 DNA: TGTGCCAGCAGCTTAGTCCGGACAGGATACGAGCAGTACTTC.